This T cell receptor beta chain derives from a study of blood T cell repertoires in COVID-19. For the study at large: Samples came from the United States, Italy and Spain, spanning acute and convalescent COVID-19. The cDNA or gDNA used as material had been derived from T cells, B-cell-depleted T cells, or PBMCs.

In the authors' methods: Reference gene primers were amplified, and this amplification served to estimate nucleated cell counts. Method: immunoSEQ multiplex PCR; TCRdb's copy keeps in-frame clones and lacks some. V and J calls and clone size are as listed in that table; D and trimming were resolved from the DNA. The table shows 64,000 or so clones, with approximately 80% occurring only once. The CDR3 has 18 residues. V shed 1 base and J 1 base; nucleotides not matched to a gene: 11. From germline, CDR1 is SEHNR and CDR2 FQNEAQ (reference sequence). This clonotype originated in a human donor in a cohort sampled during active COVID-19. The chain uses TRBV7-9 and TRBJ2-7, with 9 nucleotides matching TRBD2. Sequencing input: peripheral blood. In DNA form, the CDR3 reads TGTGCCAGCAGCTTAGGTTCAAGCGGGAGGTCCCCTTCCTACGAGCAGTACTTC. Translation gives CASSLGSSGRSPSYEQYF.